The source of this T cell receptor beta chain is a study of beta chain features in type 1 diabetes. Comment on this clone: Its antigen is not identified.

Every bit of the isolated RNA underwent reverse transcription, so sequencing read expressed TCRB transcripts. Assay: immunoSEQ multiplex PCR; the TCRdb copy retains only in-frame clones and omits some. Of roughly 50,000 clones in the sample, about 40% were seen once. Study conclusions and caveats: In every one of the four CD4+ subsets, TCRB CDR3s were moderately but significantly shorter in Type 1 diabetes patients.

This CDR3 has 15 residues. Germline V CDR1 and CDR2: MDHEN, SYDVKM. The V gene lost 2 bases and the J gene lost 2 bases, with 12 bases spanning the gap. Sequenced sample: Tregs from blood. This TCR came from a man younger than 40 with type 1 diabetes. V gene TRBV28 combines with J gene TRBJ2-5; maybe TRBD2 (5 bases). DNA of the CDR3: TGTGCCAGCAGTTTACGAGGGTCAGCTCAAGAGACCCAGTACTTC. This codes for CASSLRGSAQETQYF. The variable domain in full, with the rest retrieved from reference TRBV28 and TRBJ2-5, is DVKVTQSSRYLVKRTGEKVFLECVQDMDHENMFWYRQDPGLGLRLIYFSYDVKMKEKGDIPEGYSVSREKKERFSLILESASTNQTSMYLCASSLRGSAQETQYFGPGTRLLVL.